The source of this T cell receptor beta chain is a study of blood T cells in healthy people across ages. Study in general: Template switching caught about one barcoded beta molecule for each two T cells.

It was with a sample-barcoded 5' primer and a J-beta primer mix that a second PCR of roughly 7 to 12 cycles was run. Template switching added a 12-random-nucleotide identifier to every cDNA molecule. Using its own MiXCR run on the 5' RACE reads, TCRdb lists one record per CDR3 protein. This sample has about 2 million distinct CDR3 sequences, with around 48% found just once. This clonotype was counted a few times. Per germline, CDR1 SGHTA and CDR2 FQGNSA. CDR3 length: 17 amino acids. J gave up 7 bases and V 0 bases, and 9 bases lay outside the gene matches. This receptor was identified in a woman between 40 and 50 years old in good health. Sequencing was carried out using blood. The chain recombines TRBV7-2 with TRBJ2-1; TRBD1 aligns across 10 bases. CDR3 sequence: CASSLAWTTGGSNEQFF. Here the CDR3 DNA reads TGTGCCAGCAGCTTAGCGTGGACGACAGGGGGCTCGAATGAGCAGTTCTTC.